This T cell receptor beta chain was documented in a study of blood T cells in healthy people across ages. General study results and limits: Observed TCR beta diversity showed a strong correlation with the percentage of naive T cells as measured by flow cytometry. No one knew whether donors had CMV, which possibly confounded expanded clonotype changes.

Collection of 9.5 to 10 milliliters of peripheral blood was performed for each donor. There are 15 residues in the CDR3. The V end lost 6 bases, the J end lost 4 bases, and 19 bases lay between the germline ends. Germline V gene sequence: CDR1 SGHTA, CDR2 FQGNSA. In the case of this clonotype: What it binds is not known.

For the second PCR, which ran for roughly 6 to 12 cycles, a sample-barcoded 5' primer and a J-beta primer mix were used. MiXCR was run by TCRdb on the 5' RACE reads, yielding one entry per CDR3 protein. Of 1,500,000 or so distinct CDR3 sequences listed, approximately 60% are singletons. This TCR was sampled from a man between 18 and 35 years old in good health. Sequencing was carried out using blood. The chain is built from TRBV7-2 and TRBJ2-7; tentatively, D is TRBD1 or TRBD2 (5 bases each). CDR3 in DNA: TGTGCCAGCAGACAACCGGGACGGGACCTTTACGAGCAGTACTTC. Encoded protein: CASRQPGRDLYEQYF.